The 20 T cell receptor beta chains below come from one sample, sequenced in a study of cytomegalovirus exposure and HLA in healthy donors (dated by TCRdb to about 2017). The method behind the library was the immunoSEQ multiplex PCR assay. For the multiplex PCR, a mixture combining 60 forward primers for TCR Vbeta segments and 13 reverse primers for TCR Jbeta segments was used. TCRdb mirrors the immuneACCESS table, restricted to in-frame sequences. Some clones are absent from its copies; in checked studies, under half trace to an unresolved V gene, and the reason for the others is unknown. The sample table holds roughly 88,000 clones, of which roughly 63% were seen once. The ten most abundant clones make up around 2.5% of the sample. Sequencing input: PBMCs. The source is a middle-aged man in good health and CMV-seronegative.

V is TRBV10-3 and J is TRBJ1-3; weak D call: TRBD1 (6 bases). This CDR3 contains 13 residues. V was pared by 5 bases and J by 2 bases, with 7 bases between. The V gene's germline CDR1 is ENHRY and CDR2 SYGVKD. The CDR3 reads CAISTGTGNTIYF. In DNA, the CDR3 is TGTGCCATCAGTACAGGGACTGGAAACACCATATATTTT.

This clone has more than one count but fewer than ten. The chain couples TRBV7-2 to TRBJ2-3, with TRBD2 identical over 9 bases. The CDR3 runs to 15 residues. J lost 2 bases, V lost 3 bases, and 3 bases had no gene match. The germline CDR1 and CDR2 sequences are SGHTA and FQGNSA. For the CDR3, the DNA is TGTGCCAGCAGCTTTCTAGCGGGGACCACAGATACGCAGTATTTT. This gives the protein CASSFLAGTTDTQYF.

The chain is built from TRBV14 and TRBJ2-5; 7 bases map to TRBD2. CDR3 length equals 15 residues. With V trimmed by 1 base and J by 6 bases, 8 bases remained unmatched. Germline V gene data show CDR1 as SGHDN and CDR2 as FVKESK. The CDR3 region has the DNA TGTGCCAGCAGCCAAGCAGTGCGGGGGTGGCAGACCCAGTACTTC. Its protein product is CASSQAVRGWQTQYF.

The V and J genes are TRBV19 and TRBJ1-4, with a tentative D call TRBD1 (5 bases). V was clipped by 3 bases and J by 7 bases, with 6 bases between them. Germline CDR1 LNHDA, CDR2 SQIVND (reference sequence). The length of the CDR3 is 12 residues. The DNA of the CDR3 is TGTGCCAGTAGTATTAGGGGTGAAAAACTGTTTTTT. The encoded protein is CASSIRGEKLFF.

This clone was seen a handful of times. V is TRBV18 and J is TRBJ2-7, with a tentative D call TRBD1 (6 bases). CDR1 is KGHSH and CDR2 is LQKENI in the germline V gene. This CDR3 is 15 amino acids long. With 0 bases removed from V and 3 bases from J, the gap between germline ends came to 12 bases. This CDR3 reads CASSPPGTPNYEQYF. The CDR3 nucleotides are TGTGCCAGCTCACCACCGGGGACACCGAACTACGAGCAGTACTTC.

V and J are TRBV2 and TRBJ1-1; 9 positions agree with TRBD1. V was pared by 5 bases and J by 5 bases, with 6 bases of the junction left unmatched. The CDR3 sequence is 14 residues long. Germline V CDR1 and CDR2: SNHLY, FYNNEI. Here the CDR3 DNA reads TGTGCCAGCAGTACCCCCGACAGGGGGACTGAAGCTTTCTTT. It is translated as CASSTPDRGTEAFF. The full variable domain, its missing parts supplied by reference TRBV2 and TRBJ1-1, is EPEVTQTPSHQVTQMGQEVILRCVPISNHLYFYWYRQILGQKVEFLVSFYNNEISEKSEIFDDQFSVERPDGSNFTLKIRSTKLEDSAMYFCASSTPDRGTEAFFGQGTRLTVV.

The chain carries TRBV7-3 and TRBJ2-3, with 13 bases identical to TRBD2. Germline loops: CDR1 SGHTA, CDR2 FQGTGA. The CDR3 is 18 residues long. Losses at the gene ends were 2 bases for V and 1 base for J; bases not matched to a gene: 6. The CDR3 loop is CASSLGTSGILGTDTQYF. DNA for the CDR3: TGTGCCAGCAGCTTAGGGACTAGCGGGATCTTAGGCACAGATACGCAGTATTTT. The full variable domain, rest sourced from reference TRBV7-3 and TRBJ2-3, is GAGVSQTPSNKVTEKGKYVELRCDPISGHTALYWYRQSLGQGPEFLIYFQGTGAADDSGLPNDRFFAVRPEGSVSTLKIQRTERGDSAVYLCASSLGTSGILGTDTQYFGPGTRLTVL.

This chain joins TRBV19 and TRBJ2-5, with TRBD2 matching 9 bases. CDR3 length: 15 residues. V lost 7 bases and J lost 5; bases outside the gene matches: 11. CDR1 is LNHDA and CDR2 is SQIVND in the germline V gene (reference sequence). The CDR3 region has the DNA TGTGCCAGTAATGGCGGGGGGGCCGGAGAGGAGACCCAGTACTTC. Its protein is CASNGGGAGEETQYF.

This clone has a handful of counts. V and J are TRBV20-1 and TRBJ1-3, with D tentatively TRBD1 (5 bases). The V end lost 2 bases, the J end lost 11 bases, and 10 bases lay between the germline ends. The CDR3 is 11 amino acids. In germline, CDR1 is DFQATT, CDR2 SNEGSKA (reference sequence). In DNA, the CDR3 is TGCAGTGCTAGACAGGACACCGCCATATATTTT. It specifies CSARQDTAIYF.

The V call is TRBV27, the J call TRBJ2-3; D perhaps matches TRBD1 (6 bases). Germline CDR1 and CDR2: MNHEY and SMNVEV (reference sequence). V was trimmed by 6 bases and J by 0 bases, leaving 19 bases between them. CDR3 size: 17 residues. CDR3 sequence: CASSPPGAGASTDTQYF. CDR3 nucleotides: TGTGCCAGCAGCCCACCTGGGGCAGGGGCTAGCACAGATACGCAGTATTTT.

The chain employs TRBV10-1 and TRBJ2-7; maybe TRBD2 (6 bases). Germline CDR1 is WNHNN and CDR2 is SYGVQD (reference sequence). This CDR3 comprises 19 residues. V lost 1 base, J lost 2 bases, and 24 bases lay in between. This CDR3 is CASSELRAWGDLPPYEQYV. DNA for the CDR3: TGCGCCAGCAGTGAGTTGCGGGCCTGGGGGGACCTCCCTCCCTACGAGCAGTACGTC.

This clone has only a few counts. The rearrangement links TRBV7-3 to TRBJ2-2, with D possibly TRBD1 on 6 matching bases. The CDR3 has 12 amino acids. CDR1 is SGHTA and CDR2 is FQGTGA in the germline V gene. V was shortened by 5 bases and J by 9 bases, with 10 bases between the two germline ends. DNA of the CDR3: TGTGCCAGCAGCCTCAGGGGACGGGAGCTGTTTTTT. Its protein is CASSLRGRELFF.

The chain links TRBV7-2 to TRBJ1-1; no clear D. The V and J ends lost 6 bases and 4 bases respectively, with 15 bases between them. This CDR3 comprises 14 residues. Germline-derived CDR1 and CDR2 are SGHTA and FQGNSA. The CDR3 region is CASSPDQAGTEAFF. The CDR3, as DNA: TGTGCCAGCAGTCCTGATCAGGCCGGCACTGAAGCTTTCTTT. Complete variable domain (other parts from reference TRBV7-2 and TRBJ1-1): GAGVSQSPSNKVTEKGKDVELRCDPISGHTALYWYRQSLGQGLEFLIYFQGNSAPDKSGLPSDRFSAERTGGSVSTLTIQRTQQEDSAVYLCASSPDQAGTEAFFGQGTRLTVV.

Note on this clone: The junction does not match germline at one end; this may be a read error. This chain links TRBV7-7 with TRBJ1-1; 7 positions agree with TRBD1. Germline V gene sequence: CDR1 SSHAT, CDR2 FNYEAQ (reference sequence). The CDR3 runs to 17 residues. This CDR3 is CASSSSSRAGGITEAFF. The CDR3 DNA reads TGTGCTAGCAGCTCGTCGAGTCGGGCAGGGGGTATCACTGAAGCTTTCTTT. The full variable domain, in which reference TRBV7-7 and TRBJ1-1 provide the parts outside the CDR3, is GAGVSQSPRYKVTKRGQDVTLRCDPISSHATLYWYQQALGQGPEFLTYFNYEAQPDKSGLPSDRFSAERPEGSISTLTIQRTEQRDSAMYRCASSSSSRAGGITEAFFGQGTRLTVV.

This rearrangement joins TRBV28 to TRBJ1-3; no definite D call. Trimming took 6 bases from V and 1 from J, leaving 10 bases between them. Germline CDR1 MDHEN, CDR2 SYDVKM. The CDR3 is made up of 14 amino acids. The CDR3 reads CASRRPHSGNTIYF. The CDR3 DNA is TGTGCCAGCAGGAGGCCCCATTCTGGAAACACCATATATTTT.

The chain links TRBV6-5 to TRBJ2-3; D might be TRBD1 (5 bases). The germline V gene has CDR1 MNHEY and CDR2 SVGAGI. The CDR3 sequence is 15 residues long. The V and J ends lost 5 bases and 1 base respectively, with 13 bases between them. The CDR3 DNA sequence: TGTGCCAGCAGTCCCCATGGGGCAGGCACAGATACGCAGTATTTT. As protein: CASSPHGAGTDTQYF.

The chain links TRBV4-1 to TRBJ1-5, with D possibly TRBD1 on 5 matching bases. Trimming removed 4 bases at V and 6 bases at J, with 16 bases between. The CDR3 runs to 15 residues. Germline V lookup: CDR1 MGHRA, CDR2 YSYEKL. CDR3 sequence reads: CASSRPGDQGQPQHF. In DNA form, the CDR3 reads TGCGCCAGCAGCCGGCCGGGGGATCAAGGTCAGCCCCAGCATTTT.

J is TRBJ1-4 and V is TRBV28; unclear D gene. Germline V gives CDR1 MDHEN, CDR2 SYDVKM. V was clipped by 8 bases and J by 8 bases, with 15 bases between them. The CDR3 consists of 13 residues. CDR3 sequence reads: CASRRARVEKLFF. In DNA form, the CDR3 reads TGTGCCAGCCGGAGGGCGCGAGTGGAAAAACTGTTTTTT.

This chain connects TRBV7-2 to TRBJ1-4; 9 bases are a match to TRBD1. Germline-derived CDR1 and CDR2 are SGHTA and FQGNSA. The ends lost 5 bases at V and 7 bases at J; junction bases unmatched: 14. CDR3 length equals 17 residues. The CDR3 loop reads CASSMGQGIYFSEKLFF. CDR3 sequence (DNA): TGTGCCAGCAGCATGGGACAGGGAATTTATTTTAGTGAAAAACTGTTTTTT.

This rearrangement joins TRBV30 to TRBJ1-2, with 7 bases identical to TRBD1. Germline V gene lookup returns CDR1 GTSNPN and CDR2 SVGIG (reference sequence). J was trimmed by 4 bases and V by 0 bases; bases with no gene match: 2. The CDR3 is 13 amino acids. The CDR3 here is CAWSVSGGYGYTF. The CDR3 nucleotides are TGTGCCTGGAGTGTATCAGGGGGCTATGGCTACACCTTC.